These 7 T cell receptor beta chains originate from one sample sequenced in a study of CD8 T cells in ankylosing spondylitis. Each CDR3 protein is one row after TCRdb ran MiXCR on the 5' RACE reads. The sample includes 210,000 or so distinct CDR3 sequences, under 8.5% of them seen just once. Sequenced material: blood, either unsorted or a sorted T cell fraction (not recorded which). These receptors were taken from a female donor with ankylosing spondylitis or in good health (not recorded which).

This clonotype was found many times. The gene calls are TRBV29-1 and TRBJ2-2; either TRBD1 or TRBD2 may supply D (5 bases each). Trimming removed 4 bases at V and 6 bases at J, with 9 bases between. The CDR3 covers 12 residues. CDR1 SQVTM and CDR2 ANQGSEA come from the germline V gene. CDR3 nucleotide sequence: TGCAGCGTTGCTGGGGGACCCGGGGAGCTGTTTTTT. Residues: CSVAGGPGELFF.

This clonotype came up many times. This rearrangement joins TRBV5-1 to TRBJ1-3, with D hard to call. This CDR3 contains 14 residues. Per germline, CDR1 SGHRS and CDR2 YFSETQ. V shed 0 bases and J shed 0 bases, with 4 bases lying between them. The CDR3 DNA sequence: TGCGCCAGCAGCTTGGATGTCTCTGGAAACACCATATATTTT. Encoded protein: CASSLDVSGNTIYF.

This clonotype was picked up a small number of times. This chain uses TRBV7-6 with TRBJ2-1, with 7 bases identical to TRBD2. With V trimmed by 1 base and J by 8 bases, 8 bases remained unmatched. Germline-derived CDR1 and CDR2 are SGHVS and FNYEAQ. This CDR3 is 15 amino acids long. DNA of the CDR3: TGTGCCAGCAGCTTAGGTCCTCGCGGGAGTGATGAGCAGTTCTTC. It translates to CASSLGPRGSDEQFF.

Ten or more counts support this clonotype. J is TRBJ2-5 and V is TRBV12-3 or TRBV12-4; a possible D gene is TRBD2 (6 bases). This CDR3 comprises 15 residues. Trimming left V 7 bases short and J 1 base short, with 16 bases between. CDR3 loop: CASTLLGEVQETQYF. CDR3 nucleotides: TGTGCCAGCACCTTATTGGGGGAGGTCCAAGAGACCCAGTACTTC.

The J gene is TRBJ2-5, the V gene TRBV20-1; a possible D gene is TRBD2 (5 bases). The CDR3 loop spans 15 amino acids. The ends were cut back, 1 base at V and 1 base at J, with 13 bases in the middle. CDR1 and CDR2 (germline): DFQATT, SNEGSKA (reference sequence). The CDR3 nucleotides are TGCAGTGCTAGAGTAGGACTCATGGTCCAAGAGACCCAGTACTTC. Translation gives CSARVGLMVQETQYF.

This clonotype was observed at least ten times. The V and J genes are TRBV7-3 and TRBJ2-2; the D is unclear. Trimming took off 2 bases at V and 4 bases at J, with 5 bases between the two ends. Germline-derived CDR1 and CDR2 are SGHTA and FQGTGA. This CDR3 spans 13 amino acids. The CDR3 coding sequence is TGTGCCAGCAGCTTAGTCAGCACCGGGGAGCTGTTTTTT. This codes for CASSLVSTGELFF.

This clonotype came up many times. The chain combines TRBV24-1 with TRBJ2-1; tentatively, D is TRBD2 (5 bases). V lost 9 bases and J 10 bases, leaving 15 bases between the germline ends. Germline assignment: CDR1 KGHDR and CDR2 SFDVKD. The CDR3 sequence is 12 residues long. The CDR3 DNA reads TGTGCCACCCGATCCCTAGCAGGAGAGCAGTTCTTC. This translates into CATRSLAGEQFF.